These 25 T cell receptor beta chains originate from one sample sequenced in a study of shared clonotypes between healthy human individuals. Selected positively for CCR7 and CD45RO-negative, naive CD8 cells excluded terminally differentiated effector memory CD45RA+ cells. Measured with immunoSEQ multiplex PCR; TCRdb has only the in-frame clones, and not every one. The sample holds 1.5 million to 2.5 million clones, about 95% seen once. Sample: naive CD8+ T cells sorted from blood. Receptors were obtained from a man between 18 and 29 years old in good health.

The chain couples TRBV9 to TRBJ2-1; TRBD2 agrees at 7 bases. This CDR3 is 15 amino acids long. V was pared by 4 bases and J by 5 bases, with 9 bases of the junction left unmatched. CDR1 is SGDLS, CDR2 YYNGEE, per germline. CDR3 sequence: CASSPTHRGDNEQFF. CDR3 nucleotide sequence: TGTGCCAGCAGCCCCACACACCGGGGGGACAATGAGCAGTTCTTC.

The gene calls are TRBV7-9 and TRBJ1-1, with unresolved D. With 5 bases removed from V and 3 bases from J, the gap between germline ends came to 10 bases. Looked up from germline, CDR1 is SEHNR and CDR2 is FQNEAQ (reference sequence). The CDR3 sequence is 13 residues long. This CDR3 reads CASSLNGDTEAFF. The CDR3 nucleotides are TGTGCCAGCAGCCTCAACGGGGACACTGAAGCTTTCTTT. The variable domain in full, completed from reference TRBV7-9 and TRBJ1-1, reads DTGVSQNPRHKITKRGQNVTFRCDPISEHNRLYWYRQTLGQGPEFLTYFQNEAQLEKSRLLSDRFSAERPKGSFSTLEIQRTEQGDSAMYLCASSLNGDTEAFFGQGTRLTVV.

J is TRBJ2-3 and V is TRBV7-6, with 12 bases identical to TRBD2. V was pared by 5 bases and J by 0 bases, with 3 bases of the junction left unmatched. Germline V lookup: CDR1 SGHVS, CDR2 FNYEAQ. This CDR3 is built from 16 residues. The DNA of the CDR3 is TGTGCCAGCAGCCGGACTAGCGGGAAAAGCACAGATACGCAGTATTTT. Translated: CASSRTSGKSTDTQYF.

This chain connects TRBV7-8 to TRBJ1-1, with D possibly matching TRBD1 (6 bases). CDR3 length: 16 residues. In germline, CDR1 is SGHVS, CDR2 FQNEAQ. With 5 bases removed from V and 4 bases from J, the gap between germline ends came to 20 bases. The CDR3 bases are TGTGCCAGCAGCCAAGGGGGTTGGGGGGCTGTCACTGAAGCTTTCTTT. This translates into CASSQGGWGAVTEAFF.

This clone was recorded a few times. The V gene is TRBV9, the J gene TRBJ2-7, with D perhaps assigned TRBD1 or TRBD2 (5 bases each). V dropped 0 bases and J dropped 2 bases, with 9 bases sitting between them. The germline V gene has CDR1 SGDLS and CDR2 YYNGEE. The CDR3 runs 14 residues. The DNA of the CDR3 is TGTGCCAGCAGCGTAGATGGGGACCCCTACGAGCAGTACTTC. This translates into CASSVDGDPYEQYF.

The rearrangement uses TRBV2 and TRBJ2-7, with 8 bases fitting TRBD1. Germline CDR1 reads SNHLY; CDR2 reads FYNNEI. This CDR3 has 16 residues. Trimming at V came to 1 base and at J to 4 bases, leaving 9 bases not matched to a gene. CDR3: CASSEGQGAFVYEQYF. CDR3 coding DNA: TGTGCCAGCAGTGAAGGGCAGGGGGCGTTTGTTTACGAGCAGTACTTC.

This chain connects TRBV19 to TRBJ2-7; unclear D gene. CDR1 and CDR2 from the germline V gene are LNHDA and SQIVND (reference sequence). CDR3 length: 12 residues. V was pared by 4 bases and J by 4 bases, with 8 bases between. DNA of the CDR3: TGTGCCAGTAGTAGATGGGGTTACGAGCAGTACTTC. It encodes CASSRWGYEQYF.

The chain recombines TRBV28 with TRBJ1-2; D possibly corresponds to TRBD1 (5 bases). CDR3 size: 16 residues. Trimming took 4 bases from V and 1 from J, leaving 16 bases between them. CDR1 and CDR2 from the germline V gene are MDHEN and SYDVKM. CDR3 residues: CASSSGTTWGNYGYTF. The CDR3 bases are TGTGCCAGCAGTTCCGGGACCACCTGGGGTAACTATGGCTACACCTTC.

About this clone: The sample carries other DNA sequences with the same CDR3. The rearrangement joins TRBV4-1 to TRBJ2-3; 7 bases map to TRBD1. Germline lookup yields CDR1 MGHRA and CDR2 YSYEKL. This CDR3 contains 14 residues. V trimming: 2 bases; J trimming: 4 bases; junction bases outside the gene matches: 3. The CDR3 here is CASSQRQGPDTQYF. Written as DNA, the CDR3 is TGCGCCAGCAGCCAACGACAGGGTCCAGATACGCAGTATTTT.

In the case of this clone: Other nucleotide sequences from this sample produce the same CDR3. This sequence joins TRBV29-1 and TRBJ1-2; D gene ambiguous. V was clipped by 1 base and J by 2 bases, with 5 bases between them. CDR3 size: 12 residues. Per germline, CDR1 SQVTM and CDR2 ANQGSEA. CDR3 loop: CSVEGENYGYTF. DNA for the CDR3: TGCAGCGTTGAAGGGGAGAACTATGGCTACACCTTC.

The chain joins TRBV28 to TRBJ1-5; no clear D gene. Deletions cut 1 base from V and 5 bases from J, with 9 bases between. The CDR3 sequence is 14 residues long. The germline V gene encodes CDR1 MDHEN and CDR2 SYDVKM. For the CDR3, the DNA is TGTGCCAGCAGTTTATCGGAAGGGTATCAGCCCCAGCATTTT. It encodes CASSLSEGYQPQHF.

The V and J genes are TRBV9 and TRBJ2-1, with TRBD2 matching over 8 bases. Germline CDR1 is SGDLS and CDR2 is YYNGEE. The CDR3 contains 15 residues. The trim removed 2 bases at V and 6 bases at J, leaving 7 bases unmatched. CDR3 loop: CASSVAGLVGNEQFF. CDR3 DNA sequence: TGTGCCAGCAGCGTGGCGGGACTAGTGGGCAATGAGCAGTTCTTC. Using reference TRBV9 and TRBJ2-1 for the parts outside the CDR3, the full variable domain is DSGVTQTPKHLITATGQRVTLRCSPRSGDLSVYWYQQSLDQGLQFLIQYYNGEERAKGNILERFSAQQFPDLHSELNLSSLELGDSALYFCASSVAGLVGNEQFFGPGTRLTVL.

This clone is a singleton in its sample. The CDR3 sequence is CASSLWDRGPEDTQYF. CDR3 sequence (DNA): TGTGCCAGCAGCCTATGGGACAGGGGGCCAGAAGATACGCAGTATTTT. This rearrangement joins TRBV5-8 to TRBJ2-3; TRBD1 agrees at 12 bases. CDR1 is SGHTS and CDR2 is YDEGEE in the germline V gene. The V gene end was trimmed by 4 bases and the J gene end by 5 bases; junction bases not matched to a gene: 8. This CDR3 comprises 16 residues.

The chain employs TRBV4-2 and TRBJ1-2, with 7 bases aligning to TRBD1. Per germline, CDR1 LGHNA and CDR2 YNFKEQ. The CDR3 sequence is 16 residues long. The V and J ends lost 0 bases and 0 bases, in that order; junction bases with no gene match: 4. For the CDR3, the DNA is TGTGCCAGCAGCCAAGAAGGGACAGTTGCTAACTATGGCTACACCTTC. Protein sequence: CASSQEGTVANYGYTF.

The chain links TRBV14 to TRBJ2-5, with D perhaps assigned TRBD1 or TRBD2 (5 bases each). This CDR3 has 16 residues. V lost 4 bases, J lost 5 bases, and 20 bases lay in between. Germline CDR1 reads SGHDN; CDR2 reads FVKESK. The CDR3 DNA reads TGTGCCAGCAGCCGCCCAAGGGTGGGCAGGGACGAGACCCAGTACTTC. It yields the protein CASSRPRVGRDETQYF.

Only a few counts were recorded for this clone. One end of the junction is discordant with germline, which a read error may explain. The chain has TRBV11-2 and TRBJ1-6, with a weak D call TRBD1 (6 bases). Germline V CDR1 and CDR2: SGHAT, FQNNGV. The CDR3 totals 12 residues. DNA of the CDR3: TGTGCCAGCAGCTTAGAAGGGGGGGTCCTGTTCTTT. It specifies CASSLEGGVLFF.

The V gene is TRBV5-6, the J gene TRBJ2-3, with a tentative D call TRBD2 (6 bases). Trimming cost V 0 bases and J 7 bases, with 12 bases left between them. This CDR3 has 14 amino acids. Germline-derived CDR1 and CDR2 are SGHDT and YYEEEE. This CDR3 is CASSLGSSVNTQYF. The CDR3 nucleotides read TGTGCCAGCAGCTTGGGGTCTAGCGTTAATACGCAGTATTTT.

The chain carries TRBV4-1 and TRBJ1-3; D remains unclear. V gave up 5 bases and J gave up 1 base, with 12 bases separating them. The CDR3 spans 15 residues. From germline, CDR1 is MGHRA and CDR2 YSYEKL. CDR3 nucleotides: TGCGCCAGCAGCTCCCGGAGTCCGTCTGGAAACACCATATATTTT. Amino acids: CASSSRSPSGNTIYF.

The J gene is TRBJ1-1, the V gene TRBV10-1; D possibly corresponds to TRBD1 (6 bases). The V end lost 0 bases, the J end lost 4 bases, and 9 bases lay between the germline ends. Germline values: CDR1 WNHNN, CDR2 SYGVQD (reference sequence). This CDR3 is 14 amino acids long. The chain's CDR3 is CASSESGGATEAFF. The CDR3 nucleotides are TGCGCCAGCAGTGAGTCGGGGGGGGCCACTGAAGCTTTCTTT.

V usage is TRBV4-3 and J usage is TRBJ2-1; TRBD2 matches at 12 bases. After removal of 4 bases from V and 0 bases from J, the junction contained 4 bases not matched to a gene. Per the germline V gene, CDR1 is LGHNA and CDR2 is YSLEER. The CDR3 extends over 17 amino acids. CDR3 sequence (DNA): TGCGCCAGCAGCCGCCTACTAGCGGGAGGCTCCTACAATGAGCAGTTCTTC. Translated, it gives CASSRLLAGGSYNEQFF.

Note on this clone: The identical CDR3 is also encoded by other nucleotide sequences in the sample. This rearrangement joins TRBV4-1 to TRBJ2-7; D is unresolved. This CDR3 region has 14 residues. Germline values: CDR1 MGHRA, CDR2 YSYEKL. Trimming removed 3 bases from V and 0 bases from J, with 9 bases in between. The CDR3 region is CASSQVQASYEQYF. Here the CDR3 DNA reads TGCGCCAGCAGCCAGGTTCAAGCCTCCTACGAGCAGTACTTC.

The CDR3 protein is CASGTDESYLYSNQPQHF. The CDR3 region has the DNA TGTGCCAGCGGGACGGACGAGTCCTACCTTTATAGCAATCAGCCCCAGCATTTT. V usage is TRBV7-9 and J usage is TRBJ1-5; a possible D gene is TRBD1 (5 bases). Germline CDR1 and CDR2: SEHNR and FQNEAQ (reference sequence). V shed 8 bases and J shed 0 bases, with 23 bases lying between them. CDR3 length: 18 amino acids.

The chain is built from TRBV6-6 and TRBJ2-7; possibly TRBD1 for D (5 bases). Germline assignment: CDR1 MNHNY and CDR2 SVGAGI (reference sequence). Trimming took off 10 bases at V and 5 bases at J, with 12 bases between the two ends. The CDR3 is 11 residues long. CDR3 coding DNA: TGTGCCACCACCACAGGCCACGAGCAGTACTTC. This gives the protein CATTTGHEQYF.

This rearrangement joins TRBV4-1 to TRBJ1-1; 7 nucleotides line up with TRBD1. The ends lost 1 base at V and 6 bases at J; junction bases unmatched: 5. Germline V CDR1 and CDR2: MGHRA, YSYEKL. The CDR3 extends over 14 amino acids. In DNA, the CDR3 is TGCGCCAGCAGCCAAGGACAGGGTAAGGCTGAAGCTTTCTTT. This encodes CASSQGQGKAEAFF.

V and J are TRBV4-1 and TRBJ2-3; D perhaps matches TRBD1 (6 bases). CDR3 length: 14 residues. From germline, CDR1 is MGHRA and CDR2 YSYEKL. Trimming pared 0 bases from V and 6 bases from J, leaving 10 bases between. CDR3 sequence (DNA): TGCGCCAGCAGCCAAGAAAACAGGGAGGATACGCAGTATTTT. Its protein product is CASSQENREDTQYF.